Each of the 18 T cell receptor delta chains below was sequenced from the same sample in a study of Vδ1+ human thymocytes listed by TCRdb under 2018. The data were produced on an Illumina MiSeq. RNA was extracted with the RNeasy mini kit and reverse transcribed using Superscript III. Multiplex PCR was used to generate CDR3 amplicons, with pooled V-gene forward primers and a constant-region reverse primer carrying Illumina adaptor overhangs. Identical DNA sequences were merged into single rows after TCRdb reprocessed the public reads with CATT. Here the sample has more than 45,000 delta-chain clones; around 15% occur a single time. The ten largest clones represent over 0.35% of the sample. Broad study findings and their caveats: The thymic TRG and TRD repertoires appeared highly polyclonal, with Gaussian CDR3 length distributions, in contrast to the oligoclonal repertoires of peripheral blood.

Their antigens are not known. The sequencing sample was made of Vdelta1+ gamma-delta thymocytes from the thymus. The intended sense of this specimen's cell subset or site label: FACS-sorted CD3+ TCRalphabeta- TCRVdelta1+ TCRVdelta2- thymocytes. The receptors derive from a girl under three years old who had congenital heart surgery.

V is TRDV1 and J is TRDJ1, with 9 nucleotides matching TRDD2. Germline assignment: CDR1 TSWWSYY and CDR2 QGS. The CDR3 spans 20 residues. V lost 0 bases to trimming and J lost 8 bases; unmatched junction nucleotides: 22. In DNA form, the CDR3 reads TGTGCTCTTGGGGAACTCCCGGCCTTCCTACACCCCCTTAGTAGTGAGAAACTCATCTTT. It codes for CALGELPAFLHPLSSEKLIF.

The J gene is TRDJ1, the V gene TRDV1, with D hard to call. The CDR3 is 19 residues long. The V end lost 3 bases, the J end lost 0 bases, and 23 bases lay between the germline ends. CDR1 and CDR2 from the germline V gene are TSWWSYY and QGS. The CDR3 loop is CALGDGGSPPVCNTDKLIF. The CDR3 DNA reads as TGTGCTCTTGGGGATGGTGGTTCCCCCCCGGTCTGCAACACCGATAAACTCATCTTT.

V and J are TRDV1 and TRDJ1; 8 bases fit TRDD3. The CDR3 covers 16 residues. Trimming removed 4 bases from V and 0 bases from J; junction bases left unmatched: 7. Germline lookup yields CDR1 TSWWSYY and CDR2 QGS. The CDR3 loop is CALGVVLGANTDKLIF. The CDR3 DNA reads TGTGCTCTTGGGGTCGTACTGGGGGCTAACACCGATAAACTCATCTTT.

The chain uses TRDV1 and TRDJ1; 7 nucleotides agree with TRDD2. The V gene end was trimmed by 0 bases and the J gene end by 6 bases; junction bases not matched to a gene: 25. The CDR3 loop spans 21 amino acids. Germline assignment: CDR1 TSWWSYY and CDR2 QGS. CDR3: CALGELVSRFLLVVGTNKLIF. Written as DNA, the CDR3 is TGTGCTCTTGGGGAACTCGTTAGTCGTTTCCTACTAGTGGTGGGGACCAATAAACTCATCTTT.

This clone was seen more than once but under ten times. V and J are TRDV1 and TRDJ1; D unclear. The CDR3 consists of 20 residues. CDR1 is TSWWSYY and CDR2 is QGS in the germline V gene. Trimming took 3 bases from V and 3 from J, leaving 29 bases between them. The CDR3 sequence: CALGDPASRILKRRADKLIF. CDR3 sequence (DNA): TGTGCTCTTGGGGACCCCGCCTCGCGAATACTCAAAAGGAGGGCCGATAAACTCATCTTT.

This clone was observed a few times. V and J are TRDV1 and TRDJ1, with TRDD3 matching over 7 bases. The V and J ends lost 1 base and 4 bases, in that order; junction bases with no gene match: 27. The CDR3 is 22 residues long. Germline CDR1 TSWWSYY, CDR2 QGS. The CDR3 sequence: CALGEPCGLPDGGSSSHDKLIF. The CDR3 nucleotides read TGTGCTCTTGGGGAACCTTGTGGCCTCCCCGACGGGGGATCCTCTTCTCACGATAAACTCATCTTT.

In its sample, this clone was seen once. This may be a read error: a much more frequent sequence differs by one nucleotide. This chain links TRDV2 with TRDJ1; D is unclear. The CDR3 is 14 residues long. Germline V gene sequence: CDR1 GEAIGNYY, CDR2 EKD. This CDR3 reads CACDTASGTDKRIF. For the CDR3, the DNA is TGTGCCTGTGACACCGCTTCGGGAACCGATAAACGCATCTTT.

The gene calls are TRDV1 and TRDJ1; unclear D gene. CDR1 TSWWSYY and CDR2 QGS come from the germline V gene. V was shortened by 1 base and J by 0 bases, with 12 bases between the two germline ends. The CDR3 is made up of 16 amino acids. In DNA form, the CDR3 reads TGTGCTCTTGGGGAACCCCCTCAAGGGTACACCGATAAACTCATCTTT. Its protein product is CALGEPPQGYTDKLIF.

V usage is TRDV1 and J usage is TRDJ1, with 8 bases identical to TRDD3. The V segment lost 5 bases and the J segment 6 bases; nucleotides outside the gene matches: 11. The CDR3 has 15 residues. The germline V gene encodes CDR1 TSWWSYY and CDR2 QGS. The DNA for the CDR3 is TGTGCTCTTGGGAGATTCCGGGGGATAACCAATAAACTCATCTTT. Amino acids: CALGRFRGITNKLIF.

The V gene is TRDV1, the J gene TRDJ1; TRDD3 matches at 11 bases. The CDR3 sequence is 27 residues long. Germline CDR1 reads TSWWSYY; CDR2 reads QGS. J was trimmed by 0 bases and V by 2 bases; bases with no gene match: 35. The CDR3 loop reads CALGESARSSPPLLGDMEALYTDKLIF. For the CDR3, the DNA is TGTGCTCTTGGGGAAAGTGCTAGATCCTCCCCTCCCCTACTGGGGGATATGGAGGCATTGTACACCGATAAACTCATCTTT.

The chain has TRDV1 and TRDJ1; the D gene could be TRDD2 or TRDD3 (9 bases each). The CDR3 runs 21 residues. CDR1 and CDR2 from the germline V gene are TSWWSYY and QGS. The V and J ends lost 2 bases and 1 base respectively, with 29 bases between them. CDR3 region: CALGETFLRDWGTPLTDKLIF. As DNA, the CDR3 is TGTGCTCTTGGGGAAACCTTCCTACGCGACTGGGGGACCCCTCTCACCGATAAACTCATCTTT.

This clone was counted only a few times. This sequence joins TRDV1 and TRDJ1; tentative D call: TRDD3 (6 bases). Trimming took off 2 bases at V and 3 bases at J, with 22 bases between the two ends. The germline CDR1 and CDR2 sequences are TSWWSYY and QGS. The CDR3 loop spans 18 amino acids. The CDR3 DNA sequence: TGTGCTCTTGGGGAAATGTGTGGGGGCCCCCTCGGGGCCGATAAACTCATCTTT. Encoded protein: CALGEMCGGPLGADKLIF.

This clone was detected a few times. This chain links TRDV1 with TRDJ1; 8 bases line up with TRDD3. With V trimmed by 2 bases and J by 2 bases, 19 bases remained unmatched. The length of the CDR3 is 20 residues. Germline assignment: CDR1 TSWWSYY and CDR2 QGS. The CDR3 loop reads CALGESPRAQVGDGTDKLIF. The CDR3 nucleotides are TGTGCTCTTGGGGAATCGCCTAGGGCTCAGGTGGGGGATGGGACCGATAAACTCATCTTT.

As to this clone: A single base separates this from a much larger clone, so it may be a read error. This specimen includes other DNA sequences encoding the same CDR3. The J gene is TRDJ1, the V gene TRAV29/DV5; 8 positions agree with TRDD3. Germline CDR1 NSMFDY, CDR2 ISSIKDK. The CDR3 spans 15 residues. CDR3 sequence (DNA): TGTGCCGCAAGCGCGCCCCTACGACTGGGGGCTAAACTCATCTTT. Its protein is CAASAPLRLGAKLIF.

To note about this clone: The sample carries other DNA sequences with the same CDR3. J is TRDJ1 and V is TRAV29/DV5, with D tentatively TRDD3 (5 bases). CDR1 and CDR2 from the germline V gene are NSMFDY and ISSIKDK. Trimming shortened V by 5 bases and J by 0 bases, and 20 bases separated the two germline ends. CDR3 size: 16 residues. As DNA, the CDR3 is TGTGCAGCCTCTACGTGGTTGGGGACCGACACCGATAAACTCATCTTT. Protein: CAASTWLGTDTDKLIF. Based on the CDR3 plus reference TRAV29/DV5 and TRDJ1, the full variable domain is DQQVKQNSPSLSVQEGRISILNCDYTNSMFDYFLWYKKYPAEGPTFLISISSIKDKNEDGRFTVFLNKSAKHLSLHIVPSQPGDSAVYFCAASTWLGTDTDKLIFGKGTRVTVEP.

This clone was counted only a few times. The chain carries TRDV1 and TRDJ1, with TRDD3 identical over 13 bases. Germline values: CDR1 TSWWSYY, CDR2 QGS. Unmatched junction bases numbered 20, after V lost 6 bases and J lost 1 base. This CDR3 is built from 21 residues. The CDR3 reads CALGAPYSSYWGIRGTDKLIF. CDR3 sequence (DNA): TGTGCTCTTGGAGCACCCTACTCTTCTTACTGGGGGATACGCGGCACCGATAAACTCATCTTT.

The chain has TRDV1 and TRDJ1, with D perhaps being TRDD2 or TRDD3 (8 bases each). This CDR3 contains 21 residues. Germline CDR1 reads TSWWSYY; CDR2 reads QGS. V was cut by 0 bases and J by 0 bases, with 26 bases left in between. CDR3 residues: CALGELSSYAGDTRYTDKLIF. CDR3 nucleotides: TGTGCTCTTGGGGAACTATCTTCCTACGCTGGGGATACTCGCTACACCGATAAACTCATCTTT.

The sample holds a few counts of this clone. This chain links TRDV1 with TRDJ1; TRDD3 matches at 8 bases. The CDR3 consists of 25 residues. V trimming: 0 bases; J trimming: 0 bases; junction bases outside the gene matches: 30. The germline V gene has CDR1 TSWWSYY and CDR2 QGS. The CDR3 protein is CALGELGFGGASVLLGGHYTDKLIF. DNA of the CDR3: TGTGCTCTTGGGGAACTAGGGTTTGGCGGAGCTTCGGTATTACTGGGGGGCCATTACACCGATAAACTCATCTTT.